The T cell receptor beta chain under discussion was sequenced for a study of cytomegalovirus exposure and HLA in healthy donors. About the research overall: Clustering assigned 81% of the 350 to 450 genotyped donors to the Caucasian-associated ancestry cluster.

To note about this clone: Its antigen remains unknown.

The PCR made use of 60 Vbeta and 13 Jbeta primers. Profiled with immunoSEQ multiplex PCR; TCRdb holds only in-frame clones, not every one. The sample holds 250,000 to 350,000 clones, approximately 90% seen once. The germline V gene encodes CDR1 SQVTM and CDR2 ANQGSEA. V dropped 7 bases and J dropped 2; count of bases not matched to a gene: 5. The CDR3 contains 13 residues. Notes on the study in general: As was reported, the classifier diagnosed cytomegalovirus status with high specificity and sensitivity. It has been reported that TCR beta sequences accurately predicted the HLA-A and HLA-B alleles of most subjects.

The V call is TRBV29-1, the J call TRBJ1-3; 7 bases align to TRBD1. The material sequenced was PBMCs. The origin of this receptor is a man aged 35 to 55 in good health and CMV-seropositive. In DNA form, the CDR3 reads TGCAGCGCCCTGACAGGGACTGGAAACACCATATATTTT. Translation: CSALTGTGNTIYF.